These 32 T cell receptor beta chains share one sample of origin, sequenced in a study of graft-versus-host responses after intestinal transplantation. Antigens for these TCRs are unknown. Method: immunoSEQ multiplex PCR; TCRdb's copy keeps in-frame clones and lacks some. Of about 40,000 clones in the sample, roughly 96% were seen once. The material was unstimulated CD8+ T cells sorted from spleen or lymph node cells, obtained before transplant. These TCRs come from a human donor who was the organ donor for an intestinal transplant.

V is TRBV7-9 and J is TRBJ2-1; D unresolved. CDR3 length: 14 amino acids. V was shortened by 3 bases and J by 4 bases, with 10 bases between the two germline ends. CDR1 is SEHNR, CDR2 FQNEAQ, per germline (reference sequence). The chain's CDR3 is CASSLAEVYNEQFF. In DNA, the CDR3 is TGTGCCAGCAGCTTGGCAGAAGTTTACAATGAGCAGTTCTTC.

V is TRBV7-9 and J is TRBJ1-6; D is ambiguous. This CDR3 region has 15 residues. V dropped 8 bases and J dropped 2 bases, with 13 bases sitting between them. From germline, CDR1 is SEHNR and CDR2 FQNEAQ (reference sequence). The CDR3 loop is CASSTSAAYNSPLHF. The DNA of the CDR3 is TGTGCCAGCTCTACCTCCGCCGCCTATAATTCACCCCTCCACTTT.

V gene TRBV7-9 combines with J gene TRBJ1-4; TRBD1 aligns across 8 bases. The CDR3 sequence is 17 residues long. J was trimmed by 3 bases and V by 2 bases; bases with no gene match: 8. Germline V gives CDR1 SEHNR, CDR2 FQNEAQ (reference sequence). The CDR3 spells CASSLSSTGEPNEKLFF. CDR3 nucleotide sequence: TGTGCCAGCAGCTTATCCTCGACAGGGGAGCCTAATGAAAAACTGTTTTTT.

This rearrangement joins TRBV6-6 to TRBJ2-1, with 8 bases identical to TRBD2. The CDR3 covers 15 residues. With 6 bases clipped from V and 5 bases from J, the junction kept 9 bases outside the gene matches. The V gene's germline CDR1 is MNHNY and CDR2 SVGAGI (reference sequence). The CDR3 region is CASSLPGGEDNEQFF. CDR3 DNA sequence: TGTGCCAGCAGCCTGCCGGGGGGGGAAGACAATGAGCAGTTCTTC.

The V call is TRBV9, the J call TRBJ2-1; D is uncertain. This CDR3 contains 15 residues. CDR1 SGDLS and CDR2 YYNGEE come from the germline V gene. Between the trimmed V and J ends, which lost 4 bases and 6 bases, there was a span of 17 bases. The CDR3 coding sequence is TGTGCCAGCAGCCCGGGCCAATCCGGCGGCAATGAGCAGTTCTTC. Its protein product is CASSPGQSGGNEQFF.

This clone appeared a single time. This chain joins TRBV29-1 and TRBJ1-2; D remains ambiguous. Per germline, CDR1 SQVTM and CDR2 ANQGSEA. This CDR3 has 14 amino acids. Trimming pared 1 base from V and 4 bases from J, leaving 13 bases between. The CDR3 spells CSVEGVGVGYGYTF. The CDR3 region has the DNA TGCAGCGTTGAAGGGGTCGGAGTTGGCTATGGCTACACCTTC.

CDR3 protein: CASSPWDSPYEQYF. As DNA, the CDR3 is TGTGCCAGCAGCCCTTGGGACAGCCCCTACGAGCAGTACTTC. This chain uses TRBV9 with TRBJ2-7; TRBD1 matches at 7 bases. The ends lost 4 bases at V and 2 bases at J; junction bases unmatched: 6. CDR3 size: 14 residues. Germline assignment: CDR1 SGDLS and CDR2 YYNGEE.

V usage is TRBV4-1 and J usage is TRBJ2-5; 12 bases fit TRBD2. V trimming: 2 bases; J trimming: 0 bases; junction bases outside the gene matches: 4. The CDR3 extends over 17 amino acids. Germline CDR1 MGHRA, CDR2 YSYEKL. The CDR3 is CASSQRLAGVYQETQYF. As DNA, the CDR3 is TGCGCCAGCAGCCAAAGACTAGCGGGGGTGTACCAAGAGACCCAGTACTTC.

The chain carries TRBV10-1 and TRBJ2-7, with 7 bases that match TRBD1. Trimming removed 7 bases from V and 3 bases from J; junction bases left unmatched: 9. The germline gives CDR1 WNHNN, CDR2 SYGVQD (reference sequence). The CDR3 loop spans 14 amino acids. The CDR3 protein is CASMVNRGGYEQYF. DNA of the CDR3: TGCGCCAGCATGGTAAACAGGGGTGGCTACGAGCAGTACTTC.

The chain is built from TRBV7-8 and TRBJ2-2; no clear D gene. The V gene's germline CDR1 is SGHVS and CDR2 FQNEAQ. The germline V and J ends were trimmed by 7 bases and 7 bases, with 10 bases remaining between them. CDR3 length: 12 amino acids. The CDR3 reads CASISPDGELFF. The CDR3 DNA reads TGTGCCAGCATCTCCCCCGACGGGGAGCTGTTTTTT.

The V gene is TRBV11-2, the J gene TRBJ2-2; no clear D. The V gene's germline CDR1 is SGHAT and CDR2 FQNNGV. V shed 3 bases and J shed 2 bases, with 7 bases lying between them. The CDR3 is 14 amino acids. CDR3 protein: CASSFRANTGELFF. CDR3 coding DNA: TGTGCCAGCAGCTTCCGGGCTAACACCGGGGAGCTGTTTTTT. The full variable domain, in which reference TRBV11-2 and TRBJ2-2 provide the parts outside the CDR3, is EAGVAQSPRYKIIEKRQSVAFWCNPISGHATLYWYQQILGQGPKLLIQFQNNGVVDDSQLPKDRFSAERLKGVDSTLKIQPAKLEDSAVYLCASSFRANTGELFFGEGSRLTVL.

The chain recombines TRBV6-5 with TRBJ2-1; D is tentatively TRBD1 or TRBD2 (6 bases each). Germline values: CDR1 MNHEY, CDR2 SVGAGI. The CDR3 sequence is 16 residues long. The ends were cut back, 2 bases at V and 9 bases at J, with 20 bases in the middle. The CDR3 bases are TGTGCCAGCAGTTACGGTGGGAGCGGGCTCAGGGGTGAGCAGTTCTTC. Protein product: CASSYGGSGLRGEQFF.

The chain joins TRBV6-1 to TRBJ2-3; 14 positions agree with TRBD2. The ends lost 5 bases at V and 6 bases at J; junction bases unmatched: 1. The length of the CDR3 is 14 residues. Germline lookup yields CDR1 MNHNS and CDR2 SASEGT. CDR3 in DNA: TGTGCCAGCAGTTGGACTAGCGGGGGGGATACGCAGTATTTT. Its translation: CASSWTSGGDTQYF.

About this clone itself: At the DNA level, this CDR3 is encoded by other sequences in the same sample as well. The chain recombines TRBV6-1 with TRBJ2-3; no clear D gene. CDR1 MNHNS and CDR2 SASEGT come from the germline V gene. The CDR3 loop spans 15 amino acids. The V gene lost 1 base and the J gene lost 2 bases, with 10 bases spanning the gap. CDR3 sequence (DNA): TGTGCCAGCAGTGAAGTAAGGATCCTCACAGATACGCAGTATTTT. It encodes CASSEVRILTDTQYF.

The CDR3, as DNA: TGCAGCGTTGAAGATGATGGCCTAGCGGGGGGGCCAGAGACCCAGTACTTC. This translates into CSVEDDGLAGGPETQYF. V usage is TRBV29-1 and J usage is TRBJ2-5; 12 positions agree with TRBD2. J was trimmed by 4 bases and V by 0 bases; bases with no gene match: 9. The CDR3 length is 17 residues. Germline-derived CDR1 and CDR2 are SQVTM and ANQGSEA.

The chain employs TRBV5-6 and TRBJ2-3; TRBD2 is a possible D gene (7 bases). Germline V CDR1 and CDR2: SGHDT, YYEEEE. Trimming removed 4 bases at V and 7 bases at J, with 16 bases between. This CDR3 has 14 residues. This chain's CDR3 is CASSPWGGRNTQYF. The CDR3 DNA follows: TGTGCCAGCAGCCCCTGGGGGGGCCGAAATACGCAGTATTTT. Drawing the rest from reference TRBV5-6 and TRBJ2-3, the complete variable domain is DAGVTQSPTHLIKTRGQQVTLRCSPKSGHDTVSWYQQALGQGPQFIFQYYEEEERQRGNFPDRFSGHQFPNYSSELNVNALLLGDSALYLCASSPWGGRNTQYFGPGTRLTVL.

The chain couples TRBV6-5 to TRBJ2-7; no reliable D call. The V end was cut by 6 bases, the J end by 0 bases, with 6 bases between. This CDR3 is 12 amino acids long. Per germline, CDR1 MNHEY and CDR2 SVGAGI. CDR3 amino acids: CASRVASYEQYF. The CDR3 DNA is TGTGCCAGCAGGGTGGCCTCCTACGAGCAGTACTTC.

The sample holds one count of this clone. V gene TRBV2 combines with J gene TRBJ2-4; D not resolved. The CDR3 runs to 13 residues. Trimming left V 3 bases short and J 0 bases short, with 3 bases between. Germline assignment: CDR1 SNHLY and CDR2 FYNNEI. This CDR3 is CASSDGAKNIQYF. In DNA form, the CDR3 reads TGTGCCAGCAGTGACGGAGCCAAAAACATTCAGTACTTC.

The V gene is TRBV2, the J gene TRBJ2-7; D might be TRBD1 (6 bases). This CDR3 has 13 amino acids. CDR1 is SNHLY, CDR2 FYNNEI, per germline. V shed 7 bases and J shed 0 bases, with 10 bases lying between them. CDR3 DNA sequence: TGTGCCAGCACCCAGGGGCCCTCCTACGAGCAGTACTTC. This encodes CASTQGPSYEQYF.

This rearrangement joins TRBV5-4 to TRBJ1-4, with D perhaps matching TRBD1 (6 bases). The CDR3 is 14 residues long. CDR1 is SGHNT, CDR2 YYREEE, per germline (reference sequence). The ends were cut back, 4 bases at V and 8 bases at J, with 15 bases in the middle. Written as DNA, the CDR3 is TGTGCCAGCAGCCCGGGACAATTTCGAGAAAAACTGTTTTTT. It encodes CASSPGQFREKLFF.

The chain uses TRBV2 and TRBJ2-1, with TRBD2 matching over 8 bases. The CDR3 is made up of 14 amino acids. Germline V gene lookup returns CDR1 SNHLY and CDR2 FYNNEI. The J segment lost 4 bases and the V segment lost 7 bases, leaving 6 bases of the junction unmatched. DNA of the CDR3: TGTGCCAGCACAGGCCGGGGGGGTTACAATGAGCAGTTCTTC. Protein product: CASTGRGGYNEQFF.

As for this clone: The germline gene is not matched at one end of the junction; a read error may be the cause. The CDR3 DNA follows: TGTGCCAGCTCACCGGACTCCGACGAGCAGTACTTC. The encoded protein is CASSPDSDEQYF. The chain has TRBV18 and TRBJ2-7, with D perhaps matching TRBD2 (5 bases). The germline CDR1 and CDR2 sequences are KGHSH and LQKENI. The CDR3 is made up of 12 amino acids. Full variable domain (outside the CDR3, taken from reference TRBV18 and TRBJ2-7): NAGVMQNPRHLVRRRGQEARLRCSPMKGHSHVYWYRQLPEEGLKFMVYLQKENIIDESGMPKERFSAEFPKEGPSILRIQQVVRGDSAAYFCASSPDSDEQYFGPGTRLTVT.

This chain uses TRBV6-5 with TRBJ1-2, with D unclear. Per germline, CDR1 MNHEY and CDR2 SVGAGI. This CDR3 comprises 12 residues. Trimming left V 6 bases short and J 8 bases short, with 13 bases between. The CDR3 spells CASSNPPSGYTF. CDR3 bases: TGTGCCAGCAGCAACCCCCCTTCGGGCTACACCTTC.

This chain connects TRBV27 to TRBJ1-2; no definite D call. Germline lookup yields CDR1 MNHEY and CDR2 SMNVEV (reference sequence). This CDR3 region has 13 residues. With 2 bases removed from V and 2 bases from J, the gap between germline ends came to 6 bases. The CDR3 spells CASSLGSNYGYTF. For the CDR3, the DNA is TGTGCCAGCAGTTTAGGGTCCAACTATGGCTACACCTTC.

This clone was observed a single time. This chain connects TRBV6-4 to TRBJ2-3, with 7 nucleotides matching TRBD1. V shed 4 bases and J 6 bases; nucleotides not matched to a gene: 13. Germline V gene sequence: CDR1 MRHNA, CDR2 SNTAGT. The CDR3 is 16 residues long. This chain's CDR3 is CASSADRTPFTDTQYF. The CDR3 coding sequence is TGTGCCAGCAGTGCGGACAGGACCCCTTTTACGGATACGCAGTATTTT.

V usage is TRBV9 and J usage is TRBJ2-5; 8 bases agree with TRBD2. This CDR3 is built from 17 residues. The J segment lost 0 bases and the V segment lost 3 bases, leaving 10 bases of the junction unmatched. Germline CDR1 SGDLS, CDR2 YYNGEE. The CDR3 is CASSAPRAGDHQETQYF. The CDR3 nucleotides are TGTGCCAGCAGCGCACCTCGAGCGGGGGATCACCAAGAGACCCAGTACTTC.

The rearrangement joins TRBV6-4 to TRBJ2-2; no reliable D call. Trimming took 0 bases from V and 3 from J, leaving 2 bases between them. The CDR3 covers 13 residues. CDR1 and CDR2 (germline): MRHNA, SNTAGT. DNA for the CDR3: TGTGCCAGCAGTGACTCCTACACCGGGGAGCTGTTTTTT. Translation: CASSDSYTGELFF.

The CDR3 DNA reads as TGTGCCATCAGTGAATGGACAGGGACGGGAAACACCATATATTTT. Its protein is CAISEWTGTGNTIYF. The chain couples TRBV10-3 to TRBJ1-3; 8 bases map to TRBD1. The CDR3 has 15 residues. V was clipped by 3 bases and J by 4 bases; unmatched bases: 5. In germline, CDR1 is ENHRY, CDR2 SYGVKD.

The chain uses TRBV7-3 and TRBJ2-1; D is undetermined. The CDR3 consists of 16 residues. Germline V lookup: CDR1 SGHTA, CDR2 FQGTGA. The V and J ends lost 1 base and 3 bases respectively, with 13 bases between them. The chain's CDR3 is CASSLKLGKRYNEQFF. In nucleotides, the CDR3 is TGTGCCAGCAGCTTAAAATTAGGGAAACGCTACAATGAGCAGTTCTTC. Full variable domain (missing parts from reference TRBV7-3 and TRBJ2-1): GAGVSQTPSNKVTEKGKYVELRCDPISGHTALYWYRQSLGQGPEFLIYFQGTGAADDSGLPNDRFFAVRPEGSVSTLKIQRTERGDSAVYLCASSLKLGKRYNEQFFGPGTRLTVL.

This chain uses TRBV5-1 with TRBJ2-7, with unresolved D. Trimming left V 2 bases short and J 0 bases short, with 12 bases between. The CDR3 totals 15 residues. Germline values: CDR1 SGHRS, CDR2 YFSETQ. CDR3 sequence (DNA): TGCGCCAGCAGCTTACCCCCCCCCAGCTCCTACGAGCAGTACTTC. This encodes CASSLPPPSSYEQYF.

This sequence joins TRBV7-6 and TRBJ1-6, with 7 bases lining up with TRBD1. This CDR3 region has 15 residues. V lost 0 bases, J lost 6 bases, and 2 bases stayed unmatched. Looked up from germline, CDR1 is SGHVS and CDR2 is FNYEAQ. The CDR3 here is CASSLAGQFNSPLHF. Here the CDR3 DNA reads TGTGCCAGCAGCTTAGCGGGACAGTTTAATTCACCCCTCCACTTT.

This clone was counted once. The chain recombines TRBV13 with TRBJ1-4; D is unresolved. The CDR3 sequence is 15 residues long. CDR1 and CDR2 from the germline V gene are PRHDT and FYEKMQ (reference sequence). V lost 2 bases and J 0 bases, leaving 7 bases between the germline ends. The chain's CDR3 is CASSLMSATNEKLFF. DNA for the CDR3: TGTGCCAGCAGCTTAATGTCAGCAACTAATGAAAAACTGTTTTTT.